The next 25 T cell receptor beta chains were all read from a single sample in a study of CD8+ T cells in alopecia areata. The treatment: oral pan-JAK inhibitor, 5-10 mg twice daily. Once RNA had been extracted, it was reverse transcribed into cDNA to act as the sequencing template. Sequencing used immunoSEQ multiplex PCR; TCRdb keeps in-frame clones, though not all of them. The repertoire consists of about 210,000 clones, with under 40% occurring once and the leading ten covering roughly 0.45%. Sequencing was performed on CD4+ T cells sorted from blood, taken at roughly week 30, from a patient treated with tofacitinib. These receptors came from a human donor with alopecia areata.

V is TRBV2 and J is TRBJ1-2; 7 nucleotides line up with TRBD1. Looked up from germline, CDR1 is SNHLY and CDR2 is FYNNEI. The CDR3 is made up of 15 amino acids. V lost 8 bases, J lost 3 bases, and 12 bases stayed unmatched. CDR3 sequence reads: CASLPPGTGDYGYTF. In nucleotides, the CDR3 is TGTGCCAGCCTTCCCCCCGGAACAGGGGACTATGGCTACACCTTC.

The chain recombines TRBV7-2 with TRBJ1-2; maybe TRBD1 (5 bases). Germline V lookup: CDR1 SGHTA, CDR2 FQGNSA. Trimming shortened V by 4 bases and J by 0 bases, and 12 bases separated the two germline ends. The CDR3 consists of 15 residues. CDR3 DNA: TGTGCCAGCAGCTCCGGGGCCAGCACTAACTATGGCTACACCTTC. It codes for CASSSGASTNYGYTF.

This clone has a handful of counts. This chain uses TRBV18 with TRBJ2-6; D gene uncertain. The CDR3 covers 18 residues. V was clipped by 2 bases and J by 0 bases, with 14 bases between them. Germline V gene data show CDR1 as KGHSH and CDR2 as LQKENI. DNA for the CDR3: TGTGCCAGCTCACCAAACGGGCTCGGAAGCTCTGGGGCCAACGTCCTGACTTTC. Amino acids: CASSPNGLGSSGANVLTF. Full variable domain (rest looked up from reference TRBV18 and TRBJ2-6): NAGVMQNPRHLVRRRGQEARLRCSPMKGHSHVYWYRQLPEEGLKFMVYLQKENIIDESGMPKERFSAEFPKEGPSILRIQQVVRGDSAAYFCASSPNGLGSSGANVLTFGAGSRLTVL.

The rearrangement joins TRBV5-1 to TRBJ2-5, with 9 positions matching TRBD1. The V segment lost 3 bases and the J segment 2 bases; nucleotides outside the gene matches: 2. Germline CDR1 is SGHRS and CDR2 is YFSETQ. The CDR3 consists of 14 residues. The CDR3, as DNA: TGCGCCAGCAGCTCGACAGGGGGGCAAGAGACCCAGTACTTC. The encoded protein is CASSSTGGQETQYF. Together with reference TRBV5-1 and TRBJ2-5, the CDR3 gives the full variable domain: KAGVTQTPRYLIKTRGQQVTLSCSPISGHRSVSWYQQTPGQGLQFLFEYFSETQRNKGNFPGRFSGRQFSNSRSEMNVSTLELGDSALYLCASSSTGGQETQYFGPGTRLLVL.

The chain is built from TRBV7-9 and TRBJ1-2; D not certain. The V and J ends lost 3 bases and 3 bases respectively, with 8 bases between them. The CDR3 is 13 amino acids. Per germline, CDR1 SEHNR and CDR2 FQNEAQ (reference sequence). In DNA form, the CDR3 reads TGTGCCAGCAGCTTTAGGGATTACTATGGCTACACCTTC. This translates into CASSFRDYYGYTF. Full variable domain (remainder filled in from reference TRBV7-9 and TRBJ1-2): DTGVSQNPRHKITKRGQNVTFRCDPISEHNRLYWYRQTLGQGPEFLTYFQNEAQLEKSRLLSDRFSAERPKGSFSTLEIQRTEQGDSAMYLCASSFRDYYGYTFGSGTRLTVV.

This clone was seen a handful of times. The genes are TRBV6-1 and TRBJ2-4; no reliable D call. The CDR3 is 13 residues long. Germline V gene sequence: CDR1 MNHNS, CDR2 SASEGT. The ends were cut back, 6 bases at V and 3 bases at J, with 9 bases in the middle. CDR3 region: CASSPPDKNIQYF. The CDR3 DNA reads as TGTGCCAGCAGCCCCCCAGACAAAAACATTCAGTACTTC.

V usage is TRBV30 and J usage is TRBJ2-3; 7 bases fit TRBD1. The CDR3 totals 12 residues. V trimming: 4 bases; J trimming: 5 bases; junction bases outside the gene matches: 3. Per the germline V gene, CDR1 is GTSNPN and CDR2 is SVGIG (reference sequence). In nucleotides, the CDR3 is TGTGCCTGGAAAGGGGGCGGAGATACGCAGTATTTT. Residues: CAWKGGGDTQYF.

This clone has a handful of counts. The chain links TRBV2 to TRBJ2-1, with 8 nucleotides matching TRBD2. The germline V gene has CDR1 SNHLY and CDR2 FYNNEI. The CDR3 totals 14 residues. Trimming removed 7 bases from V and 2 bases from J; junction bases left unmatched: 4. Written as DNA, the CDR3 is TGTGCCAGCAAGCGGGAGTCCACCTACAATGAGCAGTTCTTC. Translation: CASKRESTYNEQFF.

CDR3 sequence reads: CASSPGTSIPEQYF. CDR3 DNA: TGCGCCAGCAGCCCCGGGACTAGTATTCCTGAGCAGTACTTC. The chain carries TRBV5-1 and TRBJ2-7, with 8 nucleotides matching TRBD2. The germline CDR1 and CDR2 sequences are SGHRS and YFSETQ. The V and J ends lost 4 bases and 7 bases, in that order; junction bases with no gene match: 10. The CDR3 is made up of 14 amino acids.

This clone was observed a handful of times. V usage is TRBV18 and J usage is TRBJ2-6, with D possibly TRBD1 on 5 matching bases. The CDR3 is 19 residues long. Trimming shortened V by 2 bases and J by 0 bases, and 17 bases separated the two germline ends. Germline loops: CDR1 KGHSH, CDR2 LQKENI. CDR3: CASSPGATSYSSGANVLTF. The CDR3 DNA reads as TGTGCCAGCTCACCAGGGGCGACATCCTATTCCTCTGGGGCCAACGTCCTGACTTTC.

The V call is TRBV25-1, the J call TRBJ2-5; D is ambiguous. V was pared by 3 bases and J by 4 bases, with 12 bases between. The CDR3 totals 14 residues. CDR1 and CDR2 (germline): MGHDK, SYGVNS. The CDR3 reads CASSDVAGIETQYF. CDR3 nucleotides: TGTGCCAGCAGTGATGTGGCAGGCATAGAGACCCAGTACTTC. The complete variable domain, with remaining parts taken from reference TRBV25-1 and TRBJ2-5, reads EADIYQTPRYLVIGTGKKITLECSQTMGHDKMYWYQQDPGMELHLIHYSYGVNSTEKGDLSSESTVSRIRTEHFPLTLESARPSHTSQYLCASSDVAGIETQYFGPGTRLLVL.

Concerning this clone: Other nucleotide sequences in the sample specify the same CDR3. This chain connects TRBV5-4 to TRBJ2-1; TRBD2 aligns across 7 bases. Losses at the gene ends were 4 bases for V and 0 bases for J; bases not matched to a gene: 1. The CDR3 is made up of 14 amino acids. Germline V gene sequence: CDR1 SGHNT, CDR2 YYREEE (reference sequence). CDR3 in amino acids: CASSRGSSYNEQFF. The CDR3 DNA is TGTGCCAGCAGCCGCGGGAGCTCCTACAATGAGCAGTTCTTC.

The genes are TRBV5-1 and TRBJ1-1; D is ambiguous. The germline V gene encodes CDR1 SGHRS and CDR2 YFSETQ. The CDR3 has 16 residues. V was shortened by 0 bases and J by 1 base, with 13 bases between the two germline ends. The CDR3 loop reads CASSLVATLKNTEAFF. CDR3 nucleotides: TGCGCCAGCAGCTTGGTGGCGACATTAAAGAACACTGAAGCTTTCTTT. Based on the CDR3 plus reference TRBV5-1 and TRBJ1-1, the full variable domain is KAGVTQTPRYLIKTRGQQVTLSCSPISGHRSVSWYQQTPGQGLQFLFEYFSETQRNKGNFPGRFSGRQFSNSRSEMNVSTLELGDSALYLCASSLVATLKNTEAFFGQGTRLTVV.

In this sample, this clone turned up once. This chain joins TRBV5-4 and TRBJ1-2, with TRBD1 identical over 7 bases. The CDR3 consists of 15 residues. CDR1 and CDR2 from the germline V gene are SGHNT and YYREEE (reference sequence). Unmatched junction bases numbered 12, after V lost 4 bases and J lost 6 bases. The CDR3 region is CASSTDGQERNGYTF. CDR3 bases: TGTGCCAGCAGCACCGACGGACAGGAAAGGAATGGCTACACCTTC.

The chain has TRBV29-1 and TRBJ1-5; D call uncertain. This CDR3 has 10 residues. Trimming shortened V by 4 bases and J by 14 bases, and 12 bases separated the two germline ends. The germline CDR1 and CDR2 sequences are SQVTM and ANQGSEA. The CDR3 loop is CSVVAGPKHF. CDR3 coding DNA: TGCAGCGTTGTGGCAGGCCCTAAGCATTTT.

This clone was detected only a few times. The J gene is TRBJ2-5, the V gene TRBV21-1; the table's D call TRBD1 went unverified against the DNA. TRBV21-1 is recorded as a pseudogene. This CDR3 spans 15 amino acids. The CDR3 coding sequence is TGTGCCAGCAGCAAAGCGCACAGGTCCCAAGAGACCCAGTACTTC. As protein: CASSKAHRSQETQYF.

The chain combines TRBV27 with TRBJ2-7; 14 bases align to TRBD2. The CDR3 extends over 18 amino acids. CDR1 is MNHEY and CDR2 is SMNVEV in the germline V gene (reference sequence). V was pared by 5 bases and J by 0 bases, with 9 bases of the junction left unmatched. CDR3 nucleotide sequence: TGTGCCAGCAGTCCCCGGACTAGCGGGAGGCCCAGCTCCTACGAGCAGTACTTC. Translated: CASSPRTSGRPSSYEQYF.

This clone appeared a few times. The V gene is TRBV30, the J gene TRBJ2-2; weak D call: TRBD2 (6 bases). The CDR3 has 15 amino acids. Germline loops: CDR1 GTSNPN, CDR2 SVGIG (reference sequence). Trimming took off 1 base at V and 7 bases at J, with 16 bases between the two ends. Here the CDR3 DNA reads TGTGCCTGGAGTGGGGTTAGCGGATCCGACGGGGAGCTGTTTTTT. Amino acids: CAWSGVSGSDGELFF. Full variable domain (remainder filled in from reference TRBV30 and TRBJ2-2): SQTIHQWPATLVQPVGSPLSLECTVEGTSNPNLYWYRQAAGRGLQLLFYSVGIGQISSEVPQNLSASRPQDRQFILSSKKLLLSDSGFYLCAWSGVSGSDGELFFGEGSRLTVL.

This clone was counted only a few times. The rearrangement links TRBV23-1 to TRBJ2-3, with unresolved D. TRBV23-1 counts as an open reading frame of uncertain function. The CDR3 contains 14 residues. The germline V and J ends were trimmed by 10 bases and 1 base, with 15 bases remaining between them. Here the CDR3 DNA reads TGCGCCAACCCAACTGGGCAGGGCACAGATACGCAGTATTTT. It translates to CANPTGQGTDTQYF.

This clone has more than one count but fewer than ten. The CDR3, as DNA: TGTGCCAGCAGGGACACTTCGCGGGGCAATCTTGAAGCTTTCTTT. This gives the protein CASRDTSRGNLEAFF. The genes are TRBV6-5 and TRBJ1-1, with D possibly TRBD1 on 5 matching bases. The CDR3 runs 15 residues. Germline CDR1 and CDR2: MNHEY and SVGAGI. With 6 bases removed from V and 7 bases from J, the gap between germline ends came to 21 bases.

The sample holds one count of this clone. The chain employs TRBV6-1 and TRBJ2-1, with 7 positions matching TRBD2. The germline CDR1 and CDR2 sequences are MNHNS and SASEGT. With V trimmed by 2 bases and J by 9 bases, 10 bases remained unmatched. The CDR3 runs to 15 residues. CDR3 sequence reads: CASSELGRAAGEQFF. The CDR3 DNA sequence: TGTGCCAGCAGTGAACTAGGGAGGGCCGCCGGTGAGCAGTTCTTC.

This clone has only a few counts. V and J are TRBV7-9 and TRBJ2-5; 8 bases are a match to TRBD2. The V gene end was trimmed by 6 bases and the J gene end by 1 base; junction bases not matched to a gene: 4. Germline CDR1 is SEHNR and CDR2 is FQNEAQ (reference sequence). The CDR3 covers 14 residues. CDR3 sequence reads: CASRRREGQETQYF. The CDR3 region has the DNA TGTGCCAGCAGACGTCGGGAGGGCCAAGAGACCCAGTACTTC. Filled out from reference TRBV7-9 and TRBJ2-5, the complete variable domain reads DTGVSQNPRHKITKRGQNVTFRCDPISEHNRLYWYRQTLGQGPEFLTYFQNEAQLEKSRLLSDRFSAERPKGSFSTLEIQRTEQGDSAMYLCASRRREGQETQYFGPGTRLLVL.

This clone was seen a handful of times. Here the CDR3 reads CASSPPISVRGRYEQYF. In DNA form, the CDR3 reads TGTGCCAGCAGCCCCCCGATATCTGTGAGGGGGCGGTACGAGCAGTACTTC. The V gene is TRBV7-9, the J gene TRBJ2-7; 7 bases are shared with TRBD1. Trimming at V came to 5 bases and at J to 4 bases, leaving 17 bases not matched to a gene. The CDR3 totals 17 residues. Germline CDR1 SEHNR, CDR2 FQNEAQ (reference sequence).

The chain links TRBV5-4 to TRBJ1-1; D unclear. The germline gives CDR1 SGHNT, CDR2 YYREEE (reference sequence). The ends were cut back, 0 bases at V and 3 bases at J, with 6 bases in the middle. CDR3 length: 13 residues. The CDR3, as DNA: TGTGCCAGCAGCTTGGGAGTGGACACTGAAGCTTTCTTT. This codes for CASSLGVDTEAFF. Using reference TRBV5-4 and TRBJ1-1 for the parts outside the CDR3, the full variable domain is ETGVTQSPTHLIKTRGQQVTLRCSSQSGHNTVSWYQQALGQGPQFIFQYYREEENGRGNFPPRFSGLQFPNYSSELNVNALELDDSALYLCASSLGVDTEAFFGQGTRLTVV.

This clone has more than one count but fewer than ten. The rearrangement links TRBV9 to TRBJ2-2; no definite D call. Trimming stripped 0 bases from V and 3 bases from J, with 12 bases between. The germline V gene has CDR1 SGDLS and CDR2 YYNGEE. The CDR3 is 16 residues long. This CDR3 is CASSVEIGPDTGELFF. Here the CDR3 DNA reads TGTGCCAGCAGCGTAGAGATCGGACCGGACACCGGGGAGCTGTTTTTT.